This TCR beta chain came from a study of blood T cell repertoires in COVID-19. Study background: Samples taken during acute and convalescent COVID-19 were collected in the United States, Italy and Spain. In each case, the material was cDNA or gDNA derived from T cells, B-cell-depleted T cells, or PBMCs.

Germline CDR1 and CDR2: SGHVS and FQNEAQ. V dropped 4 bases and J dropped 9 bases, with 15 bases sitting between them. The CDR3 contains 13 residues. Methods used by the authors: Amplification of reference gene primers provided the estimated nucleated cell counts. Only in-frame clones appear in the TCRdb table, and some are missing; sequencing was by immunoSEQ multiplex PCR. V, J and clone size are those of that table, while D and trimming were read from the DNA. In the table there are approximately 260,000 clones, 90% of which are singletons. Seattle cases were enrolled at active infection and followed longitudinally.

The TCR comes from a woman aged 60-75 years with COVID-19, enrolled during active disease. Sequenced sample: peripheral blood. The chain recombines TRBV7-8 with TRBJ1-1; D not resolved. This chain's CDR3 is CASSSHLTEKAFF. The CDR3 nucleotides read TGTGCCAGCAGCTCTCACTTGACGGAGAAAGCTTTCTTT.